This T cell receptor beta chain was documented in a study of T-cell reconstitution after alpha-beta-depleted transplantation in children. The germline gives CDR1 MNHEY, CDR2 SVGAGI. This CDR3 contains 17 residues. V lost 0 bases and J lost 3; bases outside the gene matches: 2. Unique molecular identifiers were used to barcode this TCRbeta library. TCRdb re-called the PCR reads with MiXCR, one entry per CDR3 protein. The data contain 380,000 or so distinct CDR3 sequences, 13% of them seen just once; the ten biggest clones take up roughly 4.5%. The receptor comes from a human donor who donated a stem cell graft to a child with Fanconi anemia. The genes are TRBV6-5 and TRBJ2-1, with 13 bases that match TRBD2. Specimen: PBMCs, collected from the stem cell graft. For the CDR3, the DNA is TGTGCCAGCAGTTACTCTGGACTAGCGGGAGTCTACAATGAGCAGTTCTTC. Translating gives CASSYSGLAGVYNEQFF.